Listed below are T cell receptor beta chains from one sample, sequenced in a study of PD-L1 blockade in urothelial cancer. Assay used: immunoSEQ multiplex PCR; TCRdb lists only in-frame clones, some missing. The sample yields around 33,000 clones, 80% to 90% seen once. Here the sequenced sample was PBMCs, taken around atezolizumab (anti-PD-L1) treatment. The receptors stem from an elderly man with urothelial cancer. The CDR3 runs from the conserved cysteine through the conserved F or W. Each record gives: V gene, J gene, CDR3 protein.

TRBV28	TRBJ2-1	CASSLLAGGDNEQFF
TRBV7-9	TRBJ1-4	CASSSPKQAPNEKLFF
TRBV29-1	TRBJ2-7	CSVDALAEAPYEQYF
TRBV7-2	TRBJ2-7	CASSLGPGVNEQYF
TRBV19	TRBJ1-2	CASRPGYASYGYTF
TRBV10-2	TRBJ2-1	CASRMLAGGPYEQFF
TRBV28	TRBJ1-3	CASRYGGGNSGNTIYF
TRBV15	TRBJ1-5	CATSRAGDGRQPQHF
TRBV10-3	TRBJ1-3	CAISEFPGQRNTIYF
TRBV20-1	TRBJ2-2	CSARTLGELFF
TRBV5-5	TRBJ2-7	CASSLNFFGAGNSYEQYF
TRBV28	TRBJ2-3	CASSSDTDTQYF
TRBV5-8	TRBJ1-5	CASSLGQVNQPQHF
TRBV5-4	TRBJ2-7	CASSSGGLTGNPQYF
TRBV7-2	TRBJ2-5	CASSLLNRVGETQYF
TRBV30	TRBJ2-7	CAWSRDRGRSYEQYF
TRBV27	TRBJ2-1	CASSFRGTGANGEQFF
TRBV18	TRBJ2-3	CASSPRGADTQYF
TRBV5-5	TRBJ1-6	CASSFRDTLYNSPLHF
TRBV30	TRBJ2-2	CAWSVRGLDSGELFF
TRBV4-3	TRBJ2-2	CASSQREPQNTGELFF